The source of this T cell receptor (beta chain) is a study of T cell responses to AZD1222 COVID-19 vaccine. Study-level results: The donors showed a predominance of white British ancestry and of females, with possible underestimation of clonal diversity. CD4 TCRs linked to vaccination spanned spike, dominating at 160-218 and 743-854. Spike-specific TCR depth and breadth grew after two AZD1222 doses. Repertoire sampling happened only post peak T cell response.

Using immunoSEQ multiplex PCR, the repertoire was profiled, and TCRdb retains in-frame clones only, with some absent. The sample includes some 150,000 clones, roughly 86% of them seen just once. Concerning this clone: What it recognizes is unknown.

This CDR3 is 13 amino acids long. Trimming removed 4 bases at V and 6 bases at J, with 9 bases between. CDR1 and CDR2 from the germline V gene are MNHEY and SVGAGI. The V gene is TRBV6-5, the J gene TRBJ2-2; a weak D match, TRBD1 (5 bases). The TCR comes from an adult who received the AZD1222 COVID-19 vaccine. Material: peripheral blood, obtained 28 days after the second AZD1222 dose. The CDR3, as DNA: TGTGCCAGCAGTTCGCAGGGATCCGGGGAGCTGTTTTTT. Translating gives CASSSQGSGELFF.